This passage covers 24 T cell receptor beta chains from one sample sequenced in a study of T-cell memory formation after mild COVID-19 (dated by TCRdb to the early 2020s). Libraries were prepared through 5' RACE. The data were produced on an Illumina NovaSeq 6000. TCRdb redid the processing of the public reads, applying fastp at Q25 and MiXCR, and retained in-frame beta chains. Merged by CDR3 protein, the rows form single entries marked with the most common genes and DNA. This sample holds about 160,000 distinct CDR3 sequences; about 28% were observed only once. The ten most abundant clones make up about 12% of the sample. The sequencing sample was made of PBMCs or a T cell subset sorted from them (not recorded which). These receptors originate from an adult woman who had mild COVID-19 (a few samples of this study predate the infection). The sample titles of this study are shuffled in the database, so cell type and time point are left out; the donor was told from shared clones.

This clonotype has just a few counts. This chain uses TRBV24-1 with TRBJ2-1; 10 bases match TRBD2. J lost 1 base, V lost 3 bases, and 2 bases had no gene match. The germline CDR1 and CDR2 sequences are KGHDR and SFDVKD. The CDR3 has 16 amino acids. The CDR3 DNA sequence: TGTGCCACCAGTGATCAAGCGGGAGGGTCCTACAATGAGCAGTTCTTC. It encodes CATSDQAGGSYNEQFF.

This clonotype was detected a few times. This chain uses TRBV27 with TRBJ2-1, with D hard to call. The CDR3 spans 17 residues. Germline values: CDR1 MNHEY, CDR2 SMNVEV (reference sequence). The V and J ends lost 7 bases and 3 bases respectively, with 22 bases between them. The CDR3 bases are TGTGCCAGCATCTTCCGCGCGGAGCCACCAGTCTACAATGAGCAGTTCTTC. Its translation: CASIFRAEPPVYNEQFF.

This rearrangement joins TRBV20-1 to TRBJ2-7; TRBD1 agrees at 9 bases. Unmatched junction bases numbered 2, after V lost 1 base and J lost 4 bases. Germline V lookup: CDR1 DFQATT, CDR2 SNEGSKA (reference sequence). This CDR3 is built from 13 residues. The CDR3 loop is CSARAGQGYEQYF. The CDR3 coding sequence is TGCAGTGCTAGAGCGGGACAGGGTTACGAGCAGTACTTC.

The rearrangement joins TRBV24-1 to TRBJ1-5; D is unclear. The CDR3 totals 13 residues. Trimming removed 5 bases from V and 4 bases from J, with 8 bases in between. Germline V gene data show CDR1 as KGHDR and CDR2 as SFDVKD. CDR3 residues: CATSAAFNQPQHF. DNA of the CDR3: TGTGCCACCAGTGCAGCATTTAATCAGCCCCAGCATTTT.

This clonotype was counted only a few times. V usage is TRBV7-8 and J usage is TRBJ2-1; no reliable D call. The CDR3 has 13 amino acids. Germline V gene sequence: CDR1 SGHVS, CDR2 FQNEAQ. V was trimmed by 7 bases and J by 10 bases, leaving 17 bases between them. The CDR3 DNA follows: TGTGCCAGCACCCCTTCGCTGGCGAAGGAGCAGTTCTTC. Translation: CASTPSLAKEQFF.

This clonotype came up many times. The chain couples TRBV7-2 to TRBJ2-1; 8 nucleotides match TRBD2. The CDR3 sequence is 17 residues long. V was clipped by 0 bases and J by 0 bases; unmatched bases: 4. CDR1 is SGHTA and CDR2 is FQGNSA in the germline V gene. CDR3 amino acids: CASSLAPGLGSYNEQFF. Here the CDR3 DNA reads TGTGCCAGCAGCTTAGCGCCGGGACTAGGCTCCTACAATGAGCAGTTCTTC. Looking up the rest from reference TRBV7-2 and TRBJ2-1 gives the full variable domain: GAGVSQSPSNKVTEKGKDVELRCDPISGHTALYWYRQSLGQGLEFLIYFQGNSAPDKSGLPSDRFSAERTGGSVSTLTIQRTQQEDSAVYLCASSLAPGLGSYNEQFFGPGTRLTVL.

The chain has TRBV4-3 and TRBJ1-1; TRBD1 might be the D (6 bases). This CDR3 has 15 residues. Between the trimmed V and J ends, which lost 2 bases and 1 base, there was a span of 11 bases. CDR1 and CDR2 from the germline V gene are LGHNA and YSLEER. The CDR3 loop reads CASSQLGGKNTEAFF. The CDR3, as DNA: TGCGCCAGCAGCCAACTGGGGGGCAAGAACACTGAAGCTTTCTTT.

The chain has TRBV27 and TRBJ2-2, with a possible D match to TRBD1 (5 bases). Germline CDR1 and CDR2: MNHEY and SMNVEV (reference sequence). The V end was cut by 5 bases, the J end by 5 bases, with 18 bases between. The CDR3 sequence is 16 residues long. CDR3 amino acids: CASSPPRRDGTGELFF. The CDR3, as DNA: TGTGCCAGCAGTCCCCCCCGCAGGGATGGAACCGGGGAGCTGTTTTTT.

This rearrangement joins TRBV3-1 to TRBJ1-5; D unclear. The CDR3 extends over 13 amino acids. V dropped 4 bases and J dropped 2 bases, with 6 bases sitting between them. Germline V CDR1 and CDR2: LGHDT, YNNKEL (reference sequence). The CDR3, as DNA: TGTGCCAGCAGCCCCCAGGGCAATCAGCCCCAGCATTTT. It yields the protein CASSPQGNQPQHF.

The genes are TRBV5-1 and TRBJ2-7; D may correspond to TRBD1 or TRBD2 (5 bases each). This CDR3 comprises 15 residues. Deletions cut 2 bases from V and 0 bases from J, with 12 bases between. The germline gives CDR1 SGHRS, CDR2 YFSETQ. The CDR3 spells CASSFGGSSSYEQYF. The DNA for the CDR3 is TGCGCCAGCAGCTTTGGGGGTTCGAGCTCCTACGAGCAGTACTTC.

This clonotype was detected only a few times. The chain joins TRBV7-6 to TRBJ1-6; D is ambiguous. The CDR3 is 14 residues long. V dropped 0 bases and J dropped 5 bases, with 5 bases sitting between them. Per the germline V gene, CDR1 is SGHVS and CDR2 is FNYEAQ. The CDR3 DNA reads as TGTGCCAGCAGCTTAGCACAGAATAATTCACCCCTCCACTTT. Translating it yields CASSLAQNNSPLHF.

A few counts support this clonotype. The chain has TRBV5-1 and TRBJ2-3, with 11 bases that match TRBD2. The CDR3 contains 14 residues. V shed 8 bases and J 7 bases; nucleotides not matched to a gene: 9. CDR1 is SGHRS and CDR2 is YFSETQ in the germline V gene. The chain's CDR3 is CASQLAGGANTQYF. In DNA form, the CDR3 reads TGCGCCAGTCAATTAGCGGGAGGGGCGAATACGCAGTATTTT.

This clonotype has a handful of counts. The V gene is TRBV6-6, the J gene TRBJ2-5; D may correspond to TRBD1 or TRBD2 (5 bases each). The CDR3 totals 18 residues. Trimming pared 0 bases from V and 7 bases from J, leaving 24 bases between. Germline V gene lookup returns CDR1 MNHNY and CDR2 SVGAGI (reference sequence). The DNA of the CDR3 is TGTGCCAGCAGTTACTCGACGGGACGCCGGGGTTTTGTAGCGACCCAGTACTTC. Protein: CASSYSTGRRGFVATQYF.

The chain is built from TRBV9 and TRBJ1-1; 7 nucleotides line up with TRBD1. CDR3 length: 16 amino acids. After removal of 3 bases from V and 3 bases from J, the junction contained 11 bases not matched to a gene. CDR1 and CDR2 (germline): SGDLS, YYNGEE. Here the CDR3 DNA reads TGTGCCAGCAGCGCAGACAGGGCCGCCAGGGACACTGAAGCTTTCTTT. Translated, it gives CASSADRAARDTEAFF.

This clonotype has just a few counts. V gene TRBV5-1 combines with J gene TRBJ1-1; 9 bases match TRBD1. The ends lost 4 bases at V and 7 bases at J; junction bases unmatched: 14. The germline V gene has CDR1 SGHRS and CDR2 YFSETQ. CDR3 length: 16 amino acids. CDR3 loop: CASSPGTGRSYDEAFF. In nucleotides, the CDR3 is TGCGCCAGCAGCCCCGGGACAGGGAGGTCCTATGATGAAGCTTTCTTT.

The chain couples TRBV9 to TRBJ1-1; D unclear. Trimming stripped 4 bases from V and 1 base from J, with 17 bases between. This CDR3 is built from 16 residues. Germline assignment: CDR1 SGDLS and CDR2 YYNGEE. Here the CDR3 reads CASSQSPGGGNTEAFF. In nucleotides, the CDR3 is TGTGCCAGCAGCCAATCACCGGGTGGAGGGAACACTGAAGCTTTCTTT.

This clonotype was found a few times. The gene calls are TRBV15 and TRBJ2-1; D may be TRBD2 (5 bases). Per germline, CDR1 LNHNV and CDR2 YYDKDF (reference sequence). Trimming shortened V by 1 base and J by 7 bases, and 8 bases separated the two germline ends. There are 13 residues in the CDR3. CDR3 region: CATSRAEGNEQFF. The CDR3, as DNA: TGTGCCACCAGCAGAGCTGAGGGAAATGAGCAGTTCTTC.

This clonotype was observed a handful of times. The chain has TRBV2 and TRBJ2-2, with TRBD2 matching 9 bases. V lost 5 bases, J lost 5 bases, and 3 bases stayed unmatched. The CDR3 is 14 amino acids. Germline CDR1 SNHLY, CDR2 FYNNEI. As DNA, the CDR3 is TGTGCCAGCAGTCCTACTAGCGGGACCGGGGAGCTGTTTTTT. This encodes CASSPTSGTGELFF. Combining the CDR3 with reference TRBV2 and TRBJ2-2 gives the whole variable domain EPEVTQTPSHQVTQMGQEVILRCVPISNHLYFYWYRQILGQKVEFLVSFYNNEISEKSEIFDDQFSVERPDGSNFTLKIRSTKLEDSAMYFCASSPTSGTGELFFGEGSRLTVL.

The chain links TRBV18 to TRBJ2-3, with D tentatively TRBD2 (5 bases). This CDR3 is built from 16 residues. Trimming took 3 bases from V and 1 from J, leaving 14 bases between them. CDR1 and CDR2 from the germline V gene are KGHSH and LQKENI. The CDR3 sequence: CASSPRGVSGTDTQYF. Here the CDR3 DNA reads TGTGCCAGCTCACCCCGGGGAGTATCCGGCACAGATACGCAGTATTTT.

The genes are TRBV24-1 and TRBJ2-7; D uncertain. The germline V gene has CDR1 KGHDR and CDR2 SFDVKD. The CDR3 runs 14 residues. Deletions cut 9 bases from V and 1 base from J, with 15 bases between. The CDR3 is CATPLTRPSYEQYF. CDR3 nucleotides: TGTGCCACCCCTCTCACCCGACCATCCTACGAGCAGTACTTC.

The chain combines TRBV7-9 with TRBJ2-7, with TRBD2 identical over 13 bases. The CDR3 totals 14 residues. Trimming at V came to 8 bases and at J to 7 bases, leaving 8 bases not matched to a gene. Germline lookup yields CDR1 SEHNR and CDR2 FQNEAQ (reference sequence). The chain's CDR3 is CASARTSGSSEQYF. CDR3 DNA sequence: TGTGCCAGCGCCCGGACTAGCGGGAGTTCTGAGCAGTACTTC.

This clonotype turned up a few times. The rearrangement joins TRBV5-1 to TRBJ2-1; D is undetermined. The germline V and J ends were trimmed by 5 bases and 5 bases, with 11 bases remaining between them. The germline V gene has CDR1 SGHRS and CDR2 YFSETQ. The CDR3 is 13 amino acids. The CDR3, as DNA: TGCGCCAGCAGTCCCGGGTCAGACAATGAGCAGTTCTTC. This codes for CASSPGSDNEQFF.

There are a few counts of this clonotype. The rearrangement links TRBV7-2 to TRBJ2-2; 7 positions match TRBD2. V lost 5 bases to trimming and J lost 5 bases; unmatched junction nucleotides: 8. This CDR3 is 15 amino acids long. Germline CDR1 SGHTA, CDR2 FQGNSA. CDR3 in DNA: TGTGCCAGCAGCCTAGAGCTAGCGGCTACCGGGGAGCTGTTTTTT. It encodes CASSLELAATGELFF.

This rearrangement joins TRBV7-9 to TRBJ2-3; 11 nucleotides match TRBD1. V lost 5 bases and J lost 4; bases outside the gene matches: 8. The CDR3 has 16 residues. Germline lookup yields CDR1 SEHNR and CDR2 FQNEAQ (reference sequence). The DNA for the CDR3 is TGTGCCAGCAGCGCCTACGGACAGGGGGCCTCAGATACGCAGTATTTT. This sequence encodes CASSAYGQGASDTQYF.